This T cell receptor beta chain was retrieved from a study of beta chain features in type 1 diabetes. Study-wide results and caveats: When Type 1 diabetes patients were examined, their TCRB CDR3s proved moderately but significantly shorter in all four CD4+ subsets.

Expressed TCRB transcripts were sequenced because the entire RNA isolate underwent reverse transcription. Repertoires were generated with immunoSEQ multiplex PCR, while TCRdb's copy carries only in-frame clones and drops some. The repertoire consists of about 650,000 clones, with around 12% occurring once and the leading ten covering 0.09% to 0.15%. Populations obtained by sorting all exceeded 95% purity. Note on this clone: Its antigen is currently unknown.

Sequenced material: naive CD4+ T cells from blood. The TCR sequence derives from a young man with type 1 diabetes.

The CDR3 protein is CASSEYRGRDNEQFF. The CDR3 DNA sequence: TGTGCCAGCAGTGAATACAGGGGAAGGGACAATGAGCAGTTCTTC. This chain connects TRBV25-1 to TRBJ2-1, with D maybe TRBD1 (6 bases). The CDR3 is 15 amino acids. V shed 0 bases and J shed 5 bases, with 11 bases lying between them. CDR1 and CDR2 (germline): MGHDK, SYGVNS. Looking up the rest from reference TRBV25-1 and TRBJ2-1 gives the full variable domain: EADIYQTPRYLVIGTGKKITLECSQTMGHDKMYWYQQDPGMELHLIHYSYGVNSTEKGDLSSESTVSRIRTEHFPLTLESARPSHTSQYLCASSEYRGRDNEQFFGPGTRLTVL.